This T cell receptor beta chain was sequenced in a study of PD-1 blockade in classical Hodgkin lymphoma. Notes on this clone: Antigen: not known.

Overall study findings and caveats: When nivolumab was started under 1 year after ASCT, patients were excluded. Complete responders started with a diversity level that resembled newly diagnosed patients at baseline.

Every one of the patients relapsed after autologous stem cell transplantation (brentuximab vedotin exposure was variable). Best response was recorded as complete response, partial response or progressive disease. Libraries were prepared by immunoSEQ multiplex PCR; TCRdb keeps only in-frame clonotypes and omits some of them. This sample has over 20,000 clones, with around 67% found just once. The TCR sequence derives from a human donor with classical Hodgkin lymphoma. Sequencing used peripheral blood mononuclear cells (PBMCs), obtained before the second cycle of nivolumab.

The CDR3 here is CSVDGNGDNEQFF. CDR3 DNA: TGCAGCGTTGATGGCAATGGGGACAATGAGCAGTTCTTC. The V and J genes are TRBV29-1 and TRBJ2-1; D call uncertain. Germline V CDR1 and CDR2: SQVTM, ANQGSEA. Trimming left V 3 bases short and J 5 bases short, with 11 bases between. CDR3 length: 13 residues.